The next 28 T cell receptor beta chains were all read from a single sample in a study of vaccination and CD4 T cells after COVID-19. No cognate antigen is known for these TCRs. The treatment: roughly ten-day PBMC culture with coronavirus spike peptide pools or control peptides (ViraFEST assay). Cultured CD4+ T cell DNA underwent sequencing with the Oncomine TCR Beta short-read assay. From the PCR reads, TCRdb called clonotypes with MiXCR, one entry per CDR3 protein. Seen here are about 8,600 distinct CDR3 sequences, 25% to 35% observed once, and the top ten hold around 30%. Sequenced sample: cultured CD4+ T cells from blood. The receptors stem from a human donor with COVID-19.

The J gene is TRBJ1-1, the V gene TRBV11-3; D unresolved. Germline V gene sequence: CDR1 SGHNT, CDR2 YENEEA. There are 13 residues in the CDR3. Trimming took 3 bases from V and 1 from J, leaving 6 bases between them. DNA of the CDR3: TGTGCCAGCAGCTTCGGTTCGAACACTGAAGCTTTCTTT. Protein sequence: CASSFGSNTEAFF.

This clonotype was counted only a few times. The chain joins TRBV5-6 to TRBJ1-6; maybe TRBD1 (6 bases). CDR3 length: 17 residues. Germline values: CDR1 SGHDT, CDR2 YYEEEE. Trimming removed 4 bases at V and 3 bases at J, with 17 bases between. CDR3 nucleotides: TGTGCCAGCAGCGTGCACCAAGGGGGTGTCTATAATTCACCCCTCCACTTT. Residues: CASSVHQGGVYNSPLHF. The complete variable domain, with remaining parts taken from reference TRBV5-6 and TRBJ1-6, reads DAGVTQSPTHLIKTRGQQVTLRCSPKSGHDTVSWYQQALGQGPQFIFQYYEEEERQRGNFPDRFSGHQFPNYSSELNVNALLLGDSALYLCASSVHQGGVYNSPLHFGNGTRLTVT.

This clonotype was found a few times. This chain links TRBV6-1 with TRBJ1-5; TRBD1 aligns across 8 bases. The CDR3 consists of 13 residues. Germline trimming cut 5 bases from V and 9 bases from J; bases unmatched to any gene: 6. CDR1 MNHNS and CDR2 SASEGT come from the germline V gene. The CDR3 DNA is TGTGCCAGCAGTAGAACAGGGGGAGGGCCCCAGCATTTT. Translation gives CASSRTGGGPQHF.

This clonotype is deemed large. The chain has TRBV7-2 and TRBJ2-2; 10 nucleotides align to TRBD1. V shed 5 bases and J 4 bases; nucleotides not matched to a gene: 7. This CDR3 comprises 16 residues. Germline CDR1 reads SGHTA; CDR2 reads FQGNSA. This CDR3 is CASSLRQGAPTGELFF. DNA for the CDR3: TGTGCCAGCAGCCTAAGACAGGGGGCGCCCACCGGGGAGCTGTTTTTT.

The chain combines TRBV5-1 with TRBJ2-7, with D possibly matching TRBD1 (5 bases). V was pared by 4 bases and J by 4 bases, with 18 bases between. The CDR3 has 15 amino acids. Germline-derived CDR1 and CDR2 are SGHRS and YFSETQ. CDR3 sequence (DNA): TGCGCCAGCAGCACCCAACCAGGGATCGGTTACGAGCAGTACTTC. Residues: CASSTQPGIGYEQYF.

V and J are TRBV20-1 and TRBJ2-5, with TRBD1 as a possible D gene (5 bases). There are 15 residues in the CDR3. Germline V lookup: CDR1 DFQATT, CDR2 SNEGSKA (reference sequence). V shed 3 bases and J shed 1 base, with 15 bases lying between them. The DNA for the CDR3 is TGCAGTGCTAGGGGTCATACAGGTTTCCAAGAGACCCAGTACTTC. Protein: CSARGHTGFQETQYF.

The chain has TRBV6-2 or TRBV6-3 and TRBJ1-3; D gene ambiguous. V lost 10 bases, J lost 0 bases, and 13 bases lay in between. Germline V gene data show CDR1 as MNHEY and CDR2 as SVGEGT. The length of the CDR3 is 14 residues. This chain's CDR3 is CATSDGISGNTIYF. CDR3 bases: TGTGCCACCTCGGACGGAATCTCTGGAAACACCATATATTTT.

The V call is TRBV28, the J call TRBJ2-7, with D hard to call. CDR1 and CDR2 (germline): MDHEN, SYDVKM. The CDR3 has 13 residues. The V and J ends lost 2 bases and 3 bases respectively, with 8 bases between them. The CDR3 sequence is CASSLQAVYEQYF. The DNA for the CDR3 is TGTGCCAGCAGTTTACAAGCAGTCTACGAGCAGTACTTC.

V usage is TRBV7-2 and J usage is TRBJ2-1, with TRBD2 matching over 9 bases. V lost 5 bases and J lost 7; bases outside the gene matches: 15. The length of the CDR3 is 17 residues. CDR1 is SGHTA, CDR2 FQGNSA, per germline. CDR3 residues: CASSRQSAGGPRNEQFF. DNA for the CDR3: TGTGCCAGCAGCCGGCAATCCGCGGGGGGGCCGCGGAATGAGCAGTTCTTC.

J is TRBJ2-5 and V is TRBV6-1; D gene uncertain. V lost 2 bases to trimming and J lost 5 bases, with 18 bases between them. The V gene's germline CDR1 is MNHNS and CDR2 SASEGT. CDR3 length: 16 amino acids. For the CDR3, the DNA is TGTGCCAGCAGTGAATTGGCTAGGTGGGGTAGGGAGACCCAGTACTTC. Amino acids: CASSELARWGRETQYF.

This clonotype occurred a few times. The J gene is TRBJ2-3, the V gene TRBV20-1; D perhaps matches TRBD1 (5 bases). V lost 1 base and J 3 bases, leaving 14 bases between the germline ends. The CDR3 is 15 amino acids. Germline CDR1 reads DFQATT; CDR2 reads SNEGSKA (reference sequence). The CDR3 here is CSARGTQGATDTQYF. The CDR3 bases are TGCAGTGCTAGAGGAACACAAGGGGCTACAGATACGCAGTATTTT.

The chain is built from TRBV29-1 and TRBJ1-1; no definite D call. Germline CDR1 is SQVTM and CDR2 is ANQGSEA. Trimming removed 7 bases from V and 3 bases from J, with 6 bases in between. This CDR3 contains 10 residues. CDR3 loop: CSAVYTEAFF. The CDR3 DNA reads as TGCAGCGCCGTGTACACTGAAGCTTTCTTT.

The CDR3 region is CASSPMGLAGGREQFF. The CDR3 region has the DNA TGTGCCAGCAGTCCCATGGGACTAGCGGGTGGCCGGGAGCAGTTCTTC. This chain connects TRBV6-1 to TRBJ2-1, with 12 nucleotides matching TRBD2. CDR3 length equals 16 residues. Germline V gene sequence: CDR1 MNHNS, CDR2 SASEGT. Trimming cost V 5 bases and J 10 bases; bases outside gene matches: 12.

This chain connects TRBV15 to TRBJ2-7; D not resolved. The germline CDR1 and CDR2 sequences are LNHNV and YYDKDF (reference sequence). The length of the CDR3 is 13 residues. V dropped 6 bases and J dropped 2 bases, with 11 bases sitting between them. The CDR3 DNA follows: TGTGCCACCAGGGACGTGGCCACCTACGAGCAGTACTTC. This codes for CATRDVATYEQYF.

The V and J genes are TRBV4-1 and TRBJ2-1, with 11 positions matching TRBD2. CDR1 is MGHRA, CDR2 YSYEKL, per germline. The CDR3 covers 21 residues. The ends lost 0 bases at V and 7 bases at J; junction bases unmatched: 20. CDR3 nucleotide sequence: TGCGCCAGCAGCCAAGACCTTTTCGGCTTAGCGGGGGGGCGATCTGGGAATGAGCAGTTCTTC. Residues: CASSQDLFGLAGGRSGNEQFF.

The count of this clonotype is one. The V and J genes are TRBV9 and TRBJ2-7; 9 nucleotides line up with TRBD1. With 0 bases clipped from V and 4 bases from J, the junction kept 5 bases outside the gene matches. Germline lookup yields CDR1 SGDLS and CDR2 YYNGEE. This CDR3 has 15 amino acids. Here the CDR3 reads CASSVATGGDYEQYF. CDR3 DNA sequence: TGTGCCAGCAGCGTAGCAACAGGGGGCGATTACGAGCAGTACTTC.

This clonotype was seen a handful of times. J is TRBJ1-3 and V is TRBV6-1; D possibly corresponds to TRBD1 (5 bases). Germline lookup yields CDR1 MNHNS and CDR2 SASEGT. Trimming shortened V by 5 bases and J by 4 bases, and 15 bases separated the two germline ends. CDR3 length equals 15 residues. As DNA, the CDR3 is TGTGCCAGCAGTCCCACGGGACCATGGGGAAACACCATATATTTT. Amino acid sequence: CASSPTGPWGNTIYF.

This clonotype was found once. The CDR3 region is CASSFPGSSGANVLTF. Written as DNA, the CDR3 is TGTGCCAGCAGCTTTCCGGGAAGCTCTGGGGCCAACGTCCTGACTTTC. The rearrangement links TRBV5-4 to TRBJ2-6; D possibly corresponds to TRBD2 (5 bases). V was clipped by 2 bases and J by 0 bases, with 9 bases between them. This CDR3 spans 16 amino acids. Germline V gene data show CDR1 as SGHNT and CDR2 as YYREEE (reference sequence).

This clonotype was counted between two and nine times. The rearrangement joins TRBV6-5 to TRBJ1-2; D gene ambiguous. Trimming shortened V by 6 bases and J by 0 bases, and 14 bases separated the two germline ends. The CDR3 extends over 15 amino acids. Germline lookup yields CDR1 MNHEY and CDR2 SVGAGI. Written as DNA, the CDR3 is TGTGCCAGCAGGTACATGCAGGCTACTAACTATGGCTACACCTTC. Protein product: CASRYMQATNYGYTF.

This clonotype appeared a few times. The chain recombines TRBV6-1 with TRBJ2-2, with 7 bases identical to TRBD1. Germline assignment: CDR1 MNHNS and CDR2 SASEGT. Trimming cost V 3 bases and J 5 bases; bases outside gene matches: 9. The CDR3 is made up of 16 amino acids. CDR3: CASSEKQGFGTGELFF. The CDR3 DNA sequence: TGTGCCAGCAGTGAGAAACAGGGGTTCGGAACCGGGGAGCTGTTTTTT.

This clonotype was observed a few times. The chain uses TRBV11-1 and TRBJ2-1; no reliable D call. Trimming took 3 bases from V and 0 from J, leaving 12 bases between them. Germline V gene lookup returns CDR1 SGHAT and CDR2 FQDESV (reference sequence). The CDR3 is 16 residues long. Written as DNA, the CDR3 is TGTGCCAGCAGCTTTGGTTCGCAGAGCTCCTACAATGAGCAGTTCTTC. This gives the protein CASSFGSQSSYNEQFF.

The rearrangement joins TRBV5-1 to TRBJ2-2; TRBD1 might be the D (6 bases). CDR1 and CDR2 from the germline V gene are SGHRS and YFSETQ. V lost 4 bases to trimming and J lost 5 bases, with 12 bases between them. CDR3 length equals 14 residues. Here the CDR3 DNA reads TGCGCCAGCAGCGCGACAGGTCCAACCGGGGAGCTGTTTTTT. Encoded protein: CASSATGPTGELFF.

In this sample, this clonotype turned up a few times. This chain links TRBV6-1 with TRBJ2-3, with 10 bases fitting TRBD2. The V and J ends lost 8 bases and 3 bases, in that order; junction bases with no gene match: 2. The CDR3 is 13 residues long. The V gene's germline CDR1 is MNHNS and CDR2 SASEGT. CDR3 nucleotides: TGTGCCAGCGGTAGCGGGGGGACAGATACGCAGTATTTT. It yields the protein CASGSGGTDTQYF.

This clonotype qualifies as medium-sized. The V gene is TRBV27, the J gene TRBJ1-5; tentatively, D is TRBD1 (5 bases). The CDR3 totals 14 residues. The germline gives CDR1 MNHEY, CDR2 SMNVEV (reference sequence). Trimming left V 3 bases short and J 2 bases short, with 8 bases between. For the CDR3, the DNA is TGTGCCAGCAGTTTCGGGACCGGCAATCAGCCCCAGCATTTT. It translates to CASSFGTGNQPQHF.

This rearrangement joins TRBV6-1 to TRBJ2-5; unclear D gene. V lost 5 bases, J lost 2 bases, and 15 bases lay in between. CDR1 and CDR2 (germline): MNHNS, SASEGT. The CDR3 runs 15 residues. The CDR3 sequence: CASSLDDTFQETQYF. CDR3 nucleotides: TGTGCCAGCAGTCTAGATGACACTTTTCAAGAGACCCAGTACTTC.

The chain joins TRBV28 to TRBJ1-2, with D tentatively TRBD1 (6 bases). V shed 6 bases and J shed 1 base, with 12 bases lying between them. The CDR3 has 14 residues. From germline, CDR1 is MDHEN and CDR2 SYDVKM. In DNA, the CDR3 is TGTGCCAGCAGACAGGGATCTTTTAACTATGGCTACACCTTC. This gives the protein CASRQGSFNYGYTF.

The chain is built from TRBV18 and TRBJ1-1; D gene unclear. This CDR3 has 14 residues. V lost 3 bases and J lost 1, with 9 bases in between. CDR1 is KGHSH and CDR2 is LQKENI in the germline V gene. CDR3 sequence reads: CASSPDSGNTEAFF. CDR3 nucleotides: TGTGCCAGCTCACCGGATTCTGGGAACACTGAAGCTTTCTTT. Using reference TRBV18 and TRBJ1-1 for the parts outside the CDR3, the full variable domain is NAGVMQNPRHLVRRRGQEARLRCSPMKGHSHVYWYRQLPEEGLKFMVYLQKENIIDESGMPKERFSAEFPKEGPSILRIQQVVRGDSAAYFCASSPDSGNTEAFFGQGTRLTVV.

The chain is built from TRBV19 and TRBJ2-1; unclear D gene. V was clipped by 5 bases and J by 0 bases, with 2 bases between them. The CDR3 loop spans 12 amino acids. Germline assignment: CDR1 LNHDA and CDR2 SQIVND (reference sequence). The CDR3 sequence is CASSFSYNEQFF. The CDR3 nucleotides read TGTGCCAGTAGTTTCTCCTACAATGAGCAGTTCTTC. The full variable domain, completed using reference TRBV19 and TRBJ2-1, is DGGITQSPKYLFRKEGQNVTLSCEQNLNHDAMYWYRQDPGQGLRLIYYSQIVNDFQKGDIAEGYSVSREKKESFPLTVTSAQKNPTAFYLCASSFSYNEQFFGPGTRLTVL.